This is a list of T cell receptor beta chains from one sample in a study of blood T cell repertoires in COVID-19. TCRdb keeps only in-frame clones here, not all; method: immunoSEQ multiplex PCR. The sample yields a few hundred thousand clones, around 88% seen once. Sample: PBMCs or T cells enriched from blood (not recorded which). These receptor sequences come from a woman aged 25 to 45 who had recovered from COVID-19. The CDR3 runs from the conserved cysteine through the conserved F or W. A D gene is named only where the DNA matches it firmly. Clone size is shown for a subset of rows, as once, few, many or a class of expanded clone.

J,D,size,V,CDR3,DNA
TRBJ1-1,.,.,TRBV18,CASSPTGALDTEAFF,TGTGCCAGCTCACCGACTGGCGCGTTGGACACTGAAGCTTTCTTT
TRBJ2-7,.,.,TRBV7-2,CASSLGDIRQSYEQYF,TGTGCCAGCAGCTTAGGGGACATCCGACAGTCCTACGAGCAGTACTTC
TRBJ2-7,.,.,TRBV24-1,CAAEAEYEQYF,TGTGCCGCGGAGGCAGAATACGAGCAGTACTTC
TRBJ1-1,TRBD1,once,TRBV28,CASSRPDRAGYEAFF,TGTGCCAGCAGCCGACCGGACAGGGCCGGCTATGAAGCTTTCTTT
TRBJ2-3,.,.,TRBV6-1,CASSEGRTGTDTQYF,TGTGCCAGCAGTGAAGGCAGGACAGGCACAGATACGCAGTATTTT
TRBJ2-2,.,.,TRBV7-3,CASQQGNTGELFF,TGTGCCAGCCAACAGGGGAACACCGGGGAGCTGTTTTTT
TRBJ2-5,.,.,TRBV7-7,CASSSHPGSQETQYF,TGTGCTAGCAGCTCTCATCCGGGGAGTCAAGAGACCCAGTACTTC
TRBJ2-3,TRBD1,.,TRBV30,CAWREKGTGDTDTQYF,TGTGCCTGGAGGGAAAAGGGGACAGGAGACACAGATACGCAGTATTTT
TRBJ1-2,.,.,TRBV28,CASLRGYTF,TGTGCCAGCTTACGGGGCTACACCTTC
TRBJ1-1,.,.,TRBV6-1,CASSEGMGKGDTEAFF,TGTGCCAGCAGTGAAGGGATGGGAAAGGGGGACACTGAAGCTTTCTTT
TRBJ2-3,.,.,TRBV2,CASSTIGGADTQYF,TGTGCCAGCAGCACCATAGGGGGGGCCGATACGCAGTATTTT
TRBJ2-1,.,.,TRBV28,CASSLADFDNEQFF,TGTGCCAGCAGTTTAGCGGACTTCGACAATGAGCAGTTCTTC
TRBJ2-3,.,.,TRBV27,CASSRRPTGYSTDTQYF,TGTGCCAGCAGTCGCCGTCCTACAGGGTATAGCACAGATACGCAGTATTTT
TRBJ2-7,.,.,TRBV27,CASSPTGNYEQYF,TGTGCCAGCAGTCCAACCGGGAACTACGAGCAGTACTTC